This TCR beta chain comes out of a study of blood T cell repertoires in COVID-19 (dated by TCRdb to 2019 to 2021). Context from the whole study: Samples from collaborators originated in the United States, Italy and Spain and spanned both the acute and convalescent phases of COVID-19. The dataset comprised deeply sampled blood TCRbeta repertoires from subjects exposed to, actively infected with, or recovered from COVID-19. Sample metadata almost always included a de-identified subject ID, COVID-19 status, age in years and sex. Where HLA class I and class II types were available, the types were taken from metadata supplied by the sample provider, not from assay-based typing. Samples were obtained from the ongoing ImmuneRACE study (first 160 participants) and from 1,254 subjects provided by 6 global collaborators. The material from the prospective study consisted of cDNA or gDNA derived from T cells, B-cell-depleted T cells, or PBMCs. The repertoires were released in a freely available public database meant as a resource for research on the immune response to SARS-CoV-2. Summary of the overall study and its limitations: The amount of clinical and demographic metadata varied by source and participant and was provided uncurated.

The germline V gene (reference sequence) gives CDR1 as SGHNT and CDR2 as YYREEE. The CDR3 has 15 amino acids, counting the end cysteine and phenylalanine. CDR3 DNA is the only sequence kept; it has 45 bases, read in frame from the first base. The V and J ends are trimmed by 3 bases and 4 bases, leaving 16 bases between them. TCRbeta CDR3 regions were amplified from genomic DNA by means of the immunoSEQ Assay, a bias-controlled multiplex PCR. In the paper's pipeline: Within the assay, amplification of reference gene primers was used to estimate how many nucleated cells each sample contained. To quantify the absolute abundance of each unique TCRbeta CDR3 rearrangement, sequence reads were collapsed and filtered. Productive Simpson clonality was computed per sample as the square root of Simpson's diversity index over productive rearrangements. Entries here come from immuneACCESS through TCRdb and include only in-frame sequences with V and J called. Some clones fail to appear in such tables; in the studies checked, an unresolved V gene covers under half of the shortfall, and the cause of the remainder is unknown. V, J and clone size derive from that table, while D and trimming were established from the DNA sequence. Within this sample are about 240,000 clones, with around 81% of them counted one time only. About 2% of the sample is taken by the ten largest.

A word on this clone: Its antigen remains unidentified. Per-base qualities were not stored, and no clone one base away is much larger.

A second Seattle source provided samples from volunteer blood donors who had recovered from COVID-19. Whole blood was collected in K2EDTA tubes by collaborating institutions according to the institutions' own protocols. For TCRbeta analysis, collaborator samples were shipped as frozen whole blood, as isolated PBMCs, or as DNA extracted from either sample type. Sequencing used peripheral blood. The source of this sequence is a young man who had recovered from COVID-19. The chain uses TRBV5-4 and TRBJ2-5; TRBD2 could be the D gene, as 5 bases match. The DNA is TGTGCCAGCAGCTCAGTCGCCGGGGAAGGAGAGACCCAGTACTTC. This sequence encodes CASSSVAGEGETQYF.